Presented here are 6 T cell receptor beta chains from one specimen sequenced in a study of Ad26.COV2.S vaccination and SARS-CoV-2 variants. Treatment specified: around 19 received Ad26.COV2.S at low or high dose, single or two shots; about 5 received placebo; per-sample allocation not given. Sample collection was performed on day 63 after the first vaccine or placebo injection. The protocol was immunoSEQ multiplex PCR, while the TCRdb copy is restricted to in-frame clones and leaves out a portion. The table records about 680,000 clones, about 90% of them present only once. The sequencing here drew on peripheral blood, taken in a trial of Ad26.COV2.S vaccine versus placebo. The receptors shown here come from a person aged 18-60 years who received the Ad26.COV2.S COVID-19 vaccine or a placebo.

J is TRBJ1-2 and V is TRBV10-3, with TRBD1 matching over 11 bases. Trimming cost V 10 bases and J 8 bases; bases outside gene matches: 6. Germline CDR1 and CDR2: ENHRY and SYGVKD. The CDR3 extends over 12 amino acids. This chain's CDR3 is CASGQGAEGYTF. Here the CDR3 DNA reads TGTGCCAGCGGACAGGGGGCTGAGGGCTACACCTTC.

Written as DNA, the CDR3 is TGTGCCAGCAGCTTAGACCTAGCGGGGAATGAGCAGTTCTTC. Protein product: CASSLDLAGNEQFF. The chain employs TRBV11-3 and TRBJ2-1; TRBD2 agrees at 9 bases. V was clipped by 0 bases and J by 7 bases; unmatched bases: 1. CDR3 length: 14 amino acids. Germline CDR1 reads SGHNT; CDR2 reads YENEEA.

The CDR3 spells CASSLVFAEQYF. CDR3 DNA sequence: TGTGCCAGCAGCTTAGTTTTCGCCGAGCAGTACTTC. V usage is TRBV11-2 and J usage is TRBJ2-7; unclear D gene. The ends were cut back, 1 base at V and 6 bases at J, with 7 bases in the middle. Germline loops: CDR1 SGHAT, CDR2 FQNNGV. The CDR3 is 12 residues long.

The J gene is TRBJ1-5, the V gene TRBV7-9, with D perhaps TRBD1 (6 bases). The CDR3 consists of 14 residues. Germline loops: CDR1 SEHNR, CDR2 FQNEAQ (reference sequence). Trimming removed 5 bases from V and 7 bases from J, with 15 bases in between. The CDR3 reads CASSLMGAGQPQHF. CDR3 DNA: TGTGCCAGCAGCCTCATGGGGGCCGGACAGCCCCAGCATTTT.

The count of this clone is one. J is TRBJ1-1 and V is TRBV6-5; maybe TRBD1 (5 bases). Germline V CDR1 and CDR2: MNHEY, SVGAGI. This CDR3 has 15 residues. Trimming left V 5 bases short and J 0 bases short, with 13 bases between. The CDR3 region has the DNA TGTGCCAGCAGTAGGCGTCGGGGCATGAACACTGAAGCTTTCTTT. It is translated as CASSRRRGMNTEAFF.

J is TRBJ2-1 and V is TRBV9; TRBD1 agrees at 7 bases. The V and J ends lost 3 bases and 4 bases, in that order; junction bases with no gene match: 7. Looked up from germline, CDR1 is SGDLS and CDR2 is YYNGEE. The CDR3 spans 15 residues. The CDR3 loop is CASSGGGGTYNEQFF. The CDR3 DNA sequence: TGTGCCAGCAGCGGAGGGGGCGGCACTTACAATGAGCAGTTCTTC.